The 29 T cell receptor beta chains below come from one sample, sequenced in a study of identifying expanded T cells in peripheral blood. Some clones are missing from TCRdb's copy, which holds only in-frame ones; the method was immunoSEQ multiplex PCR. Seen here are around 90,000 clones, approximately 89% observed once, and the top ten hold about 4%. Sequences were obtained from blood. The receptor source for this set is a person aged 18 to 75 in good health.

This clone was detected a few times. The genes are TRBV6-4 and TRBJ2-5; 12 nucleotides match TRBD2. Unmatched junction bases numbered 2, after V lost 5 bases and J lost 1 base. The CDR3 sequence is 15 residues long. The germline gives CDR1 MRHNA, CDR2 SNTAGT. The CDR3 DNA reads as TGTGCCAGCAGTTTGACTAGCGGGGGCCAAGAGACCCAGTACTTC. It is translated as CASSLTSGGQETQYF.

The CDR3, as DNA: TGTGCCAGCAGTTTATCAGGGGCTCCGGATGAGCAGTTCTTC. Amino acids: CASSLSGAPDEQFF. V gene TRBV28 combines with J gene TRBJ2-1; possible D gene TRBD1, 6 bases. Per the germline V gene, CDR1 is MDHEN and CDR2 is SYDVKM. This CDR3 is built from 14 residues. V was cut by 1 base and J by 8 bases, with 12 bases left in between.

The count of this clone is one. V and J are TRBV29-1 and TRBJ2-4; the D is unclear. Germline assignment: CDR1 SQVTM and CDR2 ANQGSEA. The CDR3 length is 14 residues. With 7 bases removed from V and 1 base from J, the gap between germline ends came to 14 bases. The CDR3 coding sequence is TGCAGCGGTGGCTTAACTCGGGCCAAAAACATTCAGTACTTC. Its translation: CSGGLTRAKNIQYF.

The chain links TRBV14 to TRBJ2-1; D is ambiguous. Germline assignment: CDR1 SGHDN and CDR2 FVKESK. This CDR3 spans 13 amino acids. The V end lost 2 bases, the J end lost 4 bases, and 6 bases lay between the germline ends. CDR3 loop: CASSQTAYNEQFF. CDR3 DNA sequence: TGTGCCAGCAGCCAAACTGCATACAATGAGCAGTTCTTC.

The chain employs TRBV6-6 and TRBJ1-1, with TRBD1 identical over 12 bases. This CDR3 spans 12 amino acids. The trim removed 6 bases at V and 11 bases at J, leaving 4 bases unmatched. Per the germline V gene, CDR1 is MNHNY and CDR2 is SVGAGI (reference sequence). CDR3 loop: CASSRDRGHAFF. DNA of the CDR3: TGTGCCAGCAGCCGGGACAGGGGGCACGCTTTCTTT.

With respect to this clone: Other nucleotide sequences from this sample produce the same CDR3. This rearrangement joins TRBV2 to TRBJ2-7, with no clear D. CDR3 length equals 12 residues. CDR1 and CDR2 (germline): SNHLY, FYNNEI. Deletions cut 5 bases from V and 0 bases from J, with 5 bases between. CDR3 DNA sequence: TGTGCCAGCAGTAGGTCCTCCTACGAGCAGTACTTC. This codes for CASSRSSYEQYF. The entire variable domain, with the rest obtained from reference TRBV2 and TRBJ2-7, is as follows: EPEVTQTPSHQVTQMGQEVILRCVPISNHLYFYWYRQILGQKVEFLVSFYNNEISEKSEIFDDQFSVERPDGSNFTLKIRSTKLEDSAMYFCASSRSSYEQYFGPGTRLTVT.

The CDR3 loop reads CASSRRQDAYGYTF. The CDR3 coding sequence is TGTGCCAGCAGTCGGCGACAGGACGCCTATGGCTACACCTTC. The J gene is TRBJ1-2, the V gene TRBV6-5, with a possible D match to TRBD1 (6 bases). Germline V gene sequence: CDR1 MNHEY, CDR2 SVGAGI. The V gene lost 5 bases and the J gene lost 4 bases, with 14 bases spanning the gap. The CDR3 spans 14 residues.

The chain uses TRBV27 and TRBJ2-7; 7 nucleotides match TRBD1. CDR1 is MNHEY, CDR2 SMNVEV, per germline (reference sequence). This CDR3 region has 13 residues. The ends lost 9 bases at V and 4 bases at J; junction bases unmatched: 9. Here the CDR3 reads CASKAGTDYEQYF. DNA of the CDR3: TGTGCCAGTAAAGCCGGGACAGATTACGAGCAGTACTTC.

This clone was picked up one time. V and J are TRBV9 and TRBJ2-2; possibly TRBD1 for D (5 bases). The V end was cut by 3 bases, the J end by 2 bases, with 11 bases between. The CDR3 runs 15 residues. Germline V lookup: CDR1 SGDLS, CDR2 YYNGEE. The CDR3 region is CASSARQSNTGELFF. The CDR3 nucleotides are TGTGCCAGCAGCGCCCGACAGAGTAACACCGGGGAGCTGTTTTTT.

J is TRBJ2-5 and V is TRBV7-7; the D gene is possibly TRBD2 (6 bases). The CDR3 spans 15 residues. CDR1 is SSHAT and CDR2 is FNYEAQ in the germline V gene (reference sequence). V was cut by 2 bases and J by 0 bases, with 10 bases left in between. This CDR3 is CASSLRRGYQETQYF. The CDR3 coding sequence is TGTGCCAGCAGCTTAAGGAGGGGATACCAAGAGACCCAGTACTTC.

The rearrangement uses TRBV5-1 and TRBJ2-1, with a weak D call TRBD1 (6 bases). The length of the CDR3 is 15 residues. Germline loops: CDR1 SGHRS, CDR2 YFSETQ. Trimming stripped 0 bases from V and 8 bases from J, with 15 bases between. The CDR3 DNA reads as TGCGCCAGCAGCTTGGTGGCCGAGGGGGTAGATGAGCAGTTCTTC. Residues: CASSLVAEGVDEQFF.

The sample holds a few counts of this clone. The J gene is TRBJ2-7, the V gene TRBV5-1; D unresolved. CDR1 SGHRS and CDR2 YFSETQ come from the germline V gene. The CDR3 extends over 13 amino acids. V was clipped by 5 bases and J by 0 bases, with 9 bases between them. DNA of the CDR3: TGCGCCAGCAGGGAAAAAGGCTCCTACGAGCAGTACTTC. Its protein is CASREKGSYEQYF.

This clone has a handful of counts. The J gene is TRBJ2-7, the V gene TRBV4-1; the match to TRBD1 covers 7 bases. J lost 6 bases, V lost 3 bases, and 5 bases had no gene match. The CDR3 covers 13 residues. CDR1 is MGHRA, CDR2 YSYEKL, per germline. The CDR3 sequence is CASSQRQGGEQYF. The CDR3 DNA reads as TGCGCCAGCAGCCAGAGACAGGGTGGCGAGCAGTACTTC.

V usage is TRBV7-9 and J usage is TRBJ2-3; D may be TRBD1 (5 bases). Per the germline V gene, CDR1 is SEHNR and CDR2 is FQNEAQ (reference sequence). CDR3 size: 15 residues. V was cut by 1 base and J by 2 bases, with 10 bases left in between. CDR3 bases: TGTGCCAGCAGCTTAGTCGGCAGGGTCACAGATACGCAGTATTTT. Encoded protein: CASSLVGRVTDTQYF.

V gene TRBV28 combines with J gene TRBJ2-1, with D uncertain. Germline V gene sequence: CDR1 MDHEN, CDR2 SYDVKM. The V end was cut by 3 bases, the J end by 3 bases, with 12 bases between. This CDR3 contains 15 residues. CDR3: CASSLRRDFYNEQFF. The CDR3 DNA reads TGTGCCAGCAGTTTGAGAAGAGACTTCTACAATGAGCAGTTCTTC.

The CDR3 sequence is CASSLQQGQPQHF. For the CDR3, the DNA is TGTGCCAGCAGCTTACAACAGGGTCAGCCCCAGCATTTT. The gene calls are TRBV7-3 and TRBJ1-5; the D gene is possibly TRBD1 (6 bases). The V end was cut by 2 bases, the J end by 6 bases, with 8 bases between. Per the germline V gene, CDR1 is SGHTA and CDR2 is FQGTGA. The CDR3 covers 13 residues.

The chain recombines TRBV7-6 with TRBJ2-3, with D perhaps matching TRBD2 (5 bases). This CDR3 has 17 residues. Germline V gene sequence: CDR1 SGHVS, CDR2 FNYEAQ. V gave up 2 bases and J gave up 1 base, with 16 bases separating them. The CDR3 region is CASSLLPPAGRTDTQYF. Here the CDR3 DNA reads TGTGCCAGCAGCTTATTGCCCCCCGCGGGTCGCACAGATACGCAGTATTTT.

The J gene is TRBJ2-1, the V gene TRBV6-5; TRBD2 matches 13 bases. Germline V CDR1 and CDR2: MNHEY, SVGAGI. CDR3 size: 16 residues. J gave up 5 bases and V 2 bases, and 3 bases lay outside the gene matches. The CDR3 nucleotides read TGTGCCAGCAGTTACGCGGGACTAGCGGGGAACAATGAGCAGTTCTTC. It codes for CASSYAGLAGNNEQFF.

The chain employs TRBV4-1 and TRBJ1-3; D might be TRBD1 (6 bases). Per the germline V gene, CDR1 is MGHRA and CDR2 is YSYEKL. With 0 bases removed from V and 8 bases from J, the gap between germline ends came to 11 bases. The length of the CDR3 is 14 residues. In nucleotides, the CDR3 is TGCGCCAGCAGCCAAGACACTAACAGGGACACCATATATTTT. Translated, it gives CASSQDTNRDTIYF.

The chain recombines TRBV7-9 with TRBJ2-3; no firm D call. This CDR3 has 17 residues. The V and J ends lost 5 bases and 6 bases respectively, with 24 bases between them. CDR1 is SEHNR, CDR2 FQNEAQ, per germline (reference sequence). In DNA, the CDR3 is TGTGCCAGCAGCCCAAAGACCACTTTCTCCGGATTCGATACGCAGTATTTT. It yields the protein CASSPKTTFSGFDTQYF.

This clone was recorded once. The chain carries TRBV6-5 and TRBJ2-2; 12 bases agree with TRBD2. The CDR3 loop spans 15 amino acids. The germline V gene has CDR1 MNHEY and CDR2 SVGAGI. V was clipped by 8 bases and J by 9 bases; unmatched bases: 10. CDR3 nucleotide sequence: TGTGCCAGCCAGCTGGCTAGCGGGAGGGGTAGGGAGCTGTTTTTT. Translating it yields CASQLASGRGRELFF.

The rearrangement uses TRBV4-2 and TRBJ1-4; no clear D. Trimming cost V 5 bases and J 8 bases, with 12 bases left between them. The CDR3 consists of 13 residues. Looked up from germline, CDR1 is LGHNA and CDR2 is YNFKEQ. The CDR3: CASSLVVGEKLFF. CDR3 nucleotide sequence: TGTGCCAGCAGCTTGGTCGTGGGGGAAAAACTGTTTTTT.

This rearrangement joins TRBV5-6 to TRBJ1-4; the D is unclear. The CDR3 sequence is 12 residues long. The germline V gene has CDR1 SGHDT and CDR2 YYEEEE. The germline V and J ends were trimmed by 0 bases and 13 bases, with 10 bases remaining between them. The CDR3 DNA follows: TGTGCCAGCAGCTTGGGATTCAGGCTACTGTTTTTT. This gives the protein CASSLGFRLLFF.

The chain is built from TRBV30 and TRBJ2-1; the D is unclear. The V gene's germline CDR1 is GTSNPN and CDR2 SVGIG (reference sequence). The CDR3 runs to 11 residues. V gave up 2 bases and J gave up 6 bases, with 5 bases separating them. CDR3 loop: CAWSSPNEQFF. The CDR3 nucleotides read TGTGCCTGGAGTAGTCCCAATGAGCAGTTCTTC.

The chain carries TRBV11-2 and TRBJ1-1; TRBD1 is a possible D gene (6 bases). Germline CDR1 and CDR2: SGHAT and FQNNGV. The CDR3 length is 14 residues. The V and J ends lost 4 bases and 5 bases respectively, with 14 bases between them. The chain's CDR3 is CASSSGEESTEAFF. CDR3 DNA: TGTGCCAGCAGCTCAGGGGAGGAGAGTACTGAAGCTTTCTTT.

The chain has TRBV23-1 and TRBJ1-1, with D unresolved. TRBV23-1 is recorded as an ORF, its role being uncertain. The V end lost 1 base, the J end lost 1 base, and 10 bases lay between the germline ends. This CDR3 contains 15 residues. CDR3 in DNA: TGCGCCAGCAGTCAATGGGCGGAACCGAACACTGAAGCTTTCTTT. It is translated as CASSQWAEPNTEAFF.

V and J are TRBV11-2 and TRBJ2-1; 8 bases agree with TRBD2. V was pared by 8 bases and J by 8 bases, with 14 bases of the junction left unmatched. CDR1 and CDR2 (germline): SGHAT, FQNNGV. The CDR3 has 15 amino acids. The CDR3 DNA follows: TGTGCCAGCTCTTTACGGGGGGGGCCCACAGATGAGCAGTTCTTC. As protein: CASSLRGGPTDEQFF.

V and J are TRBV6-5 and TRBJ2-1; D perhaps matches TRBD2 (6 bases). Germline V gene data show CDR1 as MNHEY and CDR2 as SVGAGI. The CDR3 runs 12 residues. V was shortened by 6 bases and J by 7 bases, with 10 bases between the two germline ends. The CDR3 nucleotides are TGTGCCAGCAGCCCGAGCGGGAATGAGCAGTTCTTC. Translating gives CASSPSGNEQFF.

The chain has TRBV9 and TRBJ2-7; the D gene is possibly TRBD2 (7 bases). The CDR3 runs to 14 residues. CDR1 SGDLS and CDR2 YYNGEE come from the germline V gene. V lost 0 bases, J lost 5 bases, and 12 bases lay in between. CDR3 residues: CASSVVGGGDEQYF. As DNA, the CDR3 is TGTGCCAGCAGCGTAGTCGGAGGGGGGGACGAGCAGTACTTC.